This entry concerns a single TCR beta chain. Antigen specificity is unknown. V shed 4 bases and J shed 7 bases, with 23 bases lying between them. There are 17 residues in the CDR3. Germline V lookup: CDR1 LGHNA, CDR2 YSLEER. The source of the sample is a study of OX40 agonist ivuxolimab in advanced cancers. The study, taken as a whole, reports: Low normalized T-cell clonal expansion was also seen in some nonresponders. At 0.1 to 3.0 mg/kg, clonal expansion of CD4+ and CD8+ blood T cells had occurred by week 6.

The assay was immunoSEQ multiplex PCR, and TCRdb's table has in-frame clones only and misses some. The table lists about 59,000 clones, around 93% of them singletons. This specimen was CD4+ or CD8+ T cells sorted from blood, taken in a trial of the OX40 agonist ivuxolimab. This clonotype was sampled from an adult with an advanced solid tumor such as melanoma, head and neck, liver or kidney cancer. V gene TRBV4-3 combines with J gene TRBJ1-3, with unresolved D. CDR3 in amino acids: CASSLVRAGWRSNTIYF. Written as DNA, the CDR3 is TGCGCCAGCAGCCTTGTTAGGGCAGGCTGGAGGTCGAACACCATATATTTT.